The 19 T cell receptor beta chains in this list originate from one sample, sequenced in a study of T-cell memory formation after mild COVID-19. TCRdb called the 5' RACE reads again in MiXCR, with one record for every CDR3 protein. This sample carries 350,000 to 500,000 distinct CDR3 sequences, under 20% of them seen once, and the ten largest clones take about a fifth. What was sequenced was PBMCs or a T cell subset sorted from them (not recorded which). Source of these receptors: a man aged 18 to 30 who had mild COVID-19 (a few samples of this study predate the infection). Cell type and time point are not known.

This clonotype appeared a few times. Written as DNA, the CDR3 is TGTGCCATCAGGGGACAGGGTTTGGACAATGAGCAGTTCTTC. This sequence encodes CAIRGQGLDNEQFF. The chain uses TRBV10-3 and TRBJ2-1; 9 bases match TRBD1. The V segment lost 6 bases and the J segment 5 bases; nucleotides outside the gene matches: 5. The CDR3 contains 14 residues. CDR1 and CDR2 (germline): ENHRY, SYGVKD.

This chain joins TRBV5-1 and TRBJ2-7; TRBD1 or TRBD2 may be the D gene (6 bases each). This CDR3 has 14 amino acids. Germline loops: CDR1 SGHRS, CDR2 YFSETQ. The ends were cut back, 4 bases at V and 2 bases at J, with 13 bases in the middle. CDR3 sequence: CASSPGDTTYEQYF. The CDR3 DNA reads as TGCGCCAGCAGCCCGGGGGACACGACCTACGAGCAGTACTTC. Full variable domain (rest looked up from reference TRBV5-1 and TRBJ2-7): KAGVTQTPRYLIKTRGQQVTLSCSPISGHRSVSWYQQTPGQGLQFLFEYFSETQRNKGNFPGRFSGRQFSNSRSEMNVSTLELGDSALYLCASSPGDTTYEQYFGPGTRLTVT.

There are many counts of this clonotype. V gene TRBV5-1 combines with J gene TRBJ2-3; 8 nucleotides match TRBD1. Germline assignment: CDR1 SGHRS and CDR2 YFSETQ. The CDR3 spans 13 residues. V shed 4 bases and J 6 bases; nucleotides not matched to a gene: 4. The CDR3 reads CASSLDRVDTQYF. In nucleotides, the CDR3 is TGCGCCAGCAGCCTGGACAGGGTGGATACGCAGTATTTT.

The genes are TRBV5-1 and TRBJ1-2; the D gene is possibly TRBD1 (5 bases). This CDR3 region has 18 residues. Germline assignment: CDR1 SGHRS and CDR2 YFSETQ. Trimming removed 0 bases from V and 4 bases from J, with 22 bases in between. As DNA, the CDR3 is TGCGCCAGCAGCTTGGGTCAAACGGCGGGGCCTCGGCCCTATGGCTACACCTTC. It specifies CASSLGQTAGPRPYGYTF. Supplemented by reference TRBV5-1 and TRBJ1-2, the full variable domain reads KAGVTQTPRYLIKTRGQQVTLSCSPISGHRSVSWYQQTPGQGLQFLFEYFSETQRNKGNFPGRFSGRQFSNSRSEMNVSTLELGDSALYLCASSLGQTAGPRPYGYTFGSGTRLTVV.

CDR3 in DNA: TGCGCCAGCAGCCAAAGACCGGGAGAGACCCAGTACTTC. Protein: CASSQRPGETQYF. The chain carries TRBV5-1 and TRBJ2-5; D unclear. The V gene lost 4 bases and the J gene lost 4 bases, with 11 bases spanning the gap. The germline V gene has CDR1 SGHRS and CDR2 YFSETQ. The CDR3 extends over 13 amino acids.

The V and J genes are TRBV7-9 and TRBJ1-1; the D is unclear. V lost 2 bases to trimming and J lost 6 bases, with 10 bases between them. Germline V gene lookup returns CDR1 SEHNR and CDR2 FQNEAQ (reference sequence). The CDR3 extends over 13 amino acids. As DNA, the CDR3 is TGTGCCAGCAGCTTATTAGCGGTCGCTGAAGCTTTCTTT. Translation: CASSLLAVAEAFF.

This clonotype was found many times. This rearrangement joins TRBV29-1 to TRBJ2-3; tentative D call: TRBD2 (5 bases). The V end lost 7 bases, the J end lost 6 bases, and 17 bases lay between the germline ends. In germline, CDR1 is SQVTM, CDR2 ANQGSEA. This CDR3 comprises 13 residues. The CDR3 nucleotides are TGCAGCGCCGAAAGAAGCGGTCCGGATACGCAGTATTTT. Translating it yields CSAERSGPDTQYF.

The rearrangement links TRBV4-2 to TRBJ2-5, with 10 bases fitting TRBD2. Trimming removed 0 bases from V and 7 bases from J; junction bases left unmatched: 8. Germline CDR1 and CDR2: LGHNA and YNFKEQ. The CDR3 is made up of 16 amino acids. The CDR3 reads CASSQEYQAGGPTQYF. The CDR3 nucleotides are TGTGCCAGCAGCCAAGAGTACCAAGCGGGGGGGCCGACCCAGTACTTC.

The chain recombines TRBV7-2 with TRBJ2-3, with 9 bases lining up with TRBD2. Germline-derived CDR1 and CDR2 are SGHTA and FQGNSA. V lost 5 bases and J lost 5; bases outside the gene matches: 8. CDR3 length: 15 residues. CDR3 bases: TGTGCCAGCAGCCCCCGCGGGGGGGGGAGAGATACGCAGTATTTT. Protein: CASSPRGGGRDTQYF.

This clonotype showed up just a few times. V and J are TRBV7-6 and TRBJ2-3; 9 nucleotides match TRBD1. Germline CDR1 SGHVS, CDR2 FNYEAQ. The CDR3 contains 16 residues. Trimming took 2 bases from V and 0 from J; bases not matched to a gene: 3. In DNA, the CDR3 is TGTGCCAGCAGCTTAAGGGGACAGGGAAGCACAGATACGCAGTATTTT. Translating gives CASSLRGQGSTDTQYF.

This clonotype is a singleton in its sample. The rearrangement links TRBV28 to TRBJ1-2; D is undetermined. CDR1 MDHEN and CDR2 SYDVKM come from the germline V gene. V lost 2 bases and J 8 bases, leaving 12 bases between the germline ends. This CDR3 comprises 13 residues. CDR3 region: CASSLRPSFGYTF. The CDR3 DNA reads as TGTGCCAGCAGTTTACGGCCCTCTTTCGGCTACACCTTC.

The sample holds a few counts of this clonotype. Here the CDR3 DNA reads TGTGCCAGCAGCTCGGAGCGGGGGGGCCTGGATACGCAGTATTTT. Its translation is CASSSERGGLDTQYF. This chain joins TRBV4-2 and TRBJ2-3; 10 bases line up with TRBD2. The CDR3 runs 15 residues. The V and J ends lost 5 bases and 6 bases, in that order; junction bases with no gene match: 8. Germline CDR1 is LGHNA and CDR2 is YNFKEQ.

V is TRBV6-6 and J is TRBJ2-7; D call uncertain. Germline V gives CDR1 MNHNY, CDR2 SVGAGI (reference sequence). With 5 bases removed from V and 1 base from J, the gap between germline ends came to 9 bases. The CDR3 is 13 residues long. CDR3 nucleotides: TGTGCCAGCAGTAGGAGCGTTTCCTACGAGCAGTACTTC. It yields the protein CASSRSVSYEQYF.

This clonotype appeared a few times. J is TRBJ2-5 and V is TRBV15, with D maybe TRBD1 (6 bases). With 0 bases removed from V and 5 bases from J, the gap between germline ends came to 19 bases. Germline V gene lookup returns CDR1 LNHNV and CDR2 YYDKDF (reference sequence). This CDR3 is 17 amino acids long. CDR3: CATSRDVGGTKGETQYF. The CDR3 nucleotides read TGTGCCACCAGCAGAGACGTTGGTGGGACAAAGGGGGAGACCCAGTACTTC.

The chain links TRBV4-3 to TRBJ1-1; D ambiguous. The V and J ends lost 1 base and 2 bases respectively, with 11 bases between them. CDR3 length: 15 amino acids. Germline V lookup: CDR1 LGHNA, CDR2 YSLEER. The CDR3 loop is CASSQGSPVNTEAFF. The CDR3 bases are TGCGCCAGCAGCCAAGGAAGTCCGGTTAACACTGAAGCTTTCTTT.

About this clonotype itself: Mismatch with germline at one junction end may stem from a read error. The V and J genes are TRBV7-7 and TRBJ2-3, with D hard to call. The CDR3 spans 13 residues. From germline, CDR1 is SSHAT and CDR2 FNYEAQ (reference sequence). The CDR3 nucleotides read TGTGCTAGCAGCTTATCCCCGGCAGATACGCAGTATTTT. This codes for CASSLSPADTQYF.

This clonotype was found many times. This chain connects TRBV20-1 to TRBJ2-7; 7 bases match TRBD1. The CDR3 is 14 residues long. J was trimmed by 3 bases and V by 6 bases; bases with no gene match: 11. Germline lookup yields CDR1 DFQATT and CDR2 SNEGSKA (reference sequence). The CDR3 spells CSAKSGTVFYEQYF. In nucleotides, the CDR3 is TGCAGTGCCAAATCCGGGACAGTATTCTACGAGCAGTACTTC.

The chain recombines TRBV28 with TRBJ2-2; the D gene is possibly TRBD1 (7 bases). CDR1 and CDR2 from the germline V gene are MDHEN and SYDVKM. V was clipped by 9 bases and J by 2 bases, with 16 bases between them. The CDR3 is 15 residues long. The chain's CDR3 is CARCGGGPNTGELFF. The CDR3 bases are TGTGCCAGATGCGGAGGGGGCCCCAACACCGGGGAGCTGTTTTTT.

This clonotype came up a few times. CDR3 residues: CASSESTPRKLFF. The DNA for the CDR3 is TGCGCCAGCAGTGAGTCGACGCCGAGGAAACTGTTTTTT. The chain carries TRBV10-2 and TRBJ1-4; D is undetermined. Germline-derived CDR1 and CDR2 are WSHSY and SAAADI. The CDR3 consists of 13 residues. The V end was cut by 0 bases, the J end by 11 bases, with 10 bases between.